The 14 T cell receptor beta chains below come from one sample, sequenced in a study of CD8+ T cells in alopecia areata. After isolation, RNA underwent reverse transcription to generate cDNA as the sequencing template. This table comes from immunoSEQ multiplex PCR, and its TCRdb copy is limited to in-frame clones, with some not included. The sample has over 150,000 clones, around 63% seen once. The starting material was CD4+ T cells sorted from blood, obtained at week 0. The receptor source for this set is a human donor with alopecia areata.

This chain links TRBV29-1 with TRBJ2-1; D is unclear. The CDR3 is made up of 12 amino acids. Trimming shortened V by 4 bases and J by 9 bases, and 13 bases separated the two germline ends. Per the germline V gene, CDR1 is SQVTM and CDR2 is ANQGSEA. CDR3 sequence reads: CSVASGVVEQFF. The DNA of the CDR3 is TGCAGCGTTGCCTCCGGTGTGGTTGAGCAGTTCTTC.

The gene calls are TRBV10-1 and TRBJ2-1; D remains ambiguous. Trimming cost V 6 bases and J 9 bases, with 9 bases left between them. CDR3 length: 11 amino acids. Germline loops: CDR1 WNHNN, CDR2 SYGVQD (reference sequence). CDR3 nucleotides: TGCGCCAGCAGCGCCTACGGTGAGCAGTTCTTC. Encoded protein: CASSAYGEQFF.

The chain couples TRBV28 to TRBJ1-1; D unclear. The V gene lost 7 bases and the J gene lost 0 bases, with 12 bases spanning the gap. The CDR3 is 14 amino acids. Germline V gene lookup returns CDR1 MDHEN and CDR2 SYDVKM. The CDR3 region is CASTAGSMNTEAFF. The CDR3 DNA follows: TGTGCCAGCACCGCGGGGTCCATGAACACTGAAGCTTTCTTT.

The V and J genes are TRBV7-9 and TRBJ2-1; perhaps D is TRBD1 or TRBD2 (6 bases each). Germline lookup yields CDR1 SEHNR and CDR2 FQNEAQ (reference sequence). The V and J ends lost 5 bases and 9 bases respectively, with 23 bases between them. The CDR3 runs to 16 residues. The DNA for the CDR3 is TGTGCCAGCAGCATCATAGGGGGGACCGAGCGGCCTGAGCAGTTCTTC. Translated, it gives CASSIIGGTERPEQFF.

This clone was found a few times. Other DNA sequences in this specimen translate into the identical CDR3. This chain uses TRBV20-1 with TRBJ1-1; D not certain. Trimming took off 3 bases at V and 4 bases at J, with 6 bases between the two ends. The V gene's germline CDR1 is DFQATT and CDR2 SNEGSKA (reference sequence). The CDR3 runs 11 residues. The CDR3 reads CSASGGTEAFF. The CDR3 nucleotides are TGCAGTGCTAGTGGCGGCACTGAAGCTTTCTTT.

The genes are TRBV2 and TRBJ1-1, with a weak D call TRBD1 (5 bases). The CDR3 loop spans 15 amino acids. Trimming removed 5 bases from V and 7 bases from J, with 20 bases in between. Germline V gene lookup returns CDR1 SNHLY and CDR2 FYNNEI. CDR3 amino acids: CASSLPHREDIEAFF. The CDR3 bases are TGTGCCAGCAGTCTCCCCCACCGGGAGGACATTGAAGCTTTCTTT.

In its sample, this clone was seen a few times. This sequence joins TRBV9 and TRBJ2-3; no firm D call. This CDR3 region has 14 residues. Germline-derived CDR1 and CDR2 are SGDLS and YYNGEE. Trimming removed 0 bases from V and 11 bases from J, with 16 bases in between. CDR3 bases: TGTGCCAGCAGCGTAGGTGGGGATGCCCGTGGGCAGTATTTT. It specifies CASSVGGDARGQYF.

The V call is TRBV9, the J call TRBJ2-5, with 9 bases aligning to TRBD2. Trimming cost V 2 bases and J 2 bases; bases outside gene matches: 4. Germline CDR1 and CDR2: SGDLS and YYNGEE. The CDR3 covers 15 residues. In DNA form, the CDR3 reads TGTGCCAGCAGCGTTTTAGCGGGGGAGCAAGAGACCCAGTACTTC. Its protein product is CASSVLAGEQETQYF.

This clone was recorded a few times. This CDR3 reads CASTQQDGTDTQYF. CDR3 coding DNA: TGTGCCAGCACCCAGCAGGACGGCACAGATACGCAGTATTTT. The rearrangement joins TRBV27 to TRBJ2-3, with D unresolved. With 7 bases removed from V and 1 base from J, the gap between germline ends came to 12 bases. The CDR3 is 14 residues long. CDR1 is MNHEY, CDR2 SMNVEV, per germline (reference sequence).

The chain joins TRBV29-1 to TRBJ2-3, with D unclear. The CDR3 sequence is 12 residues long. V was clipped by 7 bases and J by 0 bases, with 8 bases between them. CDR1 is SQVTM and CDR2 is ANQGSEA in the germline V gene. The CDR3: CSGGPSTDTQYF. The CDR3 DNA sequence: TGCAGCGGCGGCCCTAGCACAGATACGCAGTATTTT.

The chain carries TRBV15 and TRBJ1-6; D is undetermined. The germline V and J ends were trimmed by 0 bases and 10 bases, with 13 bases remaining between them. This CDR3 has 15 residues. CDR1 is LNHNV, CDR2 YYDKDF, per germline (reference sequence). CDR3 sequence: CATSRELADGSPLHF. The CDR3, as DNA: TGTGCCACCAGCAGAGAATTGGCAGACGGATCACCCCTCCACTTT.

The gene calls are TRBV20-1 and TRBJ1-4; D is uncertain. Trimming left V 6 bases short and J 10 bases short, with 12 bases between. Germline-derived CDR1 and CDR2 are DFQATT and SNEGSKA (reference sequence). CDR3 size: 11 residues. The CDR3 region has the DNA TGCAGTGCCCGGCCCTCGGGAAAACTGTTTTTT. Protein product: CSARPSGKLFF.

V is TRBV19 and J is TRBJ1-6; 7 positions agree with TRBD1. V was clipped by 9 bases and J by 8 bases; unmatched bases: 10. CDR1 is LNHDA, CDR2 SQIVND, per germline (reference sequence). CDR3 length equals 14 residues. The CDR3: CASAKTGRYSPLHF. CDR3 nucleotide sequence: TGTGCCAGCGCAAAGACAGGGCGGTATTCACCCCTCCACTTT.

This clone is termed medium-sized. The gene calls are TRBV7-9 and TRBJ2-1; D possibly matches TRBD1 or TRBD2 (5 bases each). Germline V gene lookup returns CDR1 SEHNR and CDR2 FQNEAQ (reference sequence). V was cut by 9 bases and J by 9 bases, with 12 bases left in between. This CDR3 has 11 residues. The CDR3 protein is CARGVHLEQFF. In DNA, the CDR3 is TGTGCCAGGGGGGTCCACCTTGAGCAGTTCTTC.